This T cell receptor (beta chain) originates from a study of long-term antiretroviral therapy in people with HIV. Study as a whole: The study's earliest collections predate the 2015 immediate-ART recommendation by about a decade.

A minimum of one pre-ART and two post-ART PBMC samples existed for each donor. Every sample had roughly 1-11 million cryopreserved PBMC in it before DNA extraction. The CDR3 is 14 amino acids. V lost 4 bases, J lost 5 bases, and 5 bases stayed unmatched. Germline values: CDR1 SGHTS, CDR2 YDEGEE. Survey-level resolution applied to immunoSEQ assay v3.0. Some clones are missing from TCRdb's copy, which holds only in-frame ones; the method was immunoSEQ multiplex PCR. The sample carries 14,000 or so clones, 75% to 85% recorded once. Sequencing was performed on unsorted PBMCs, taken 1.3 years before starting antiretroviral therapy. This TCR was sampled from a man aged 40-49 years with HIV. The chain employs TRBV5-8 and TRBJ1-5; TRBD1 aligns across 8 bases. The CDR3 reads CASSHGQGYQPQHF. As DNA, the CDR3 is TGTGCCAGCAGCCATGGACAGGGTTATCAGCCCCAGCATTTT. The whole variable domain, remainder taken from reference TRBV5-8 and TRBJ1-5, is EAGVTQSPTHLIKTRGQQATLRCSPISGHTSVYWYQQALGLGLQFLLWYDEGEERNRGNFPPRFSGRQFPNYSSELNVNALELEDSALYLCASSHGQGYQPQHFGDGTRLSIL.